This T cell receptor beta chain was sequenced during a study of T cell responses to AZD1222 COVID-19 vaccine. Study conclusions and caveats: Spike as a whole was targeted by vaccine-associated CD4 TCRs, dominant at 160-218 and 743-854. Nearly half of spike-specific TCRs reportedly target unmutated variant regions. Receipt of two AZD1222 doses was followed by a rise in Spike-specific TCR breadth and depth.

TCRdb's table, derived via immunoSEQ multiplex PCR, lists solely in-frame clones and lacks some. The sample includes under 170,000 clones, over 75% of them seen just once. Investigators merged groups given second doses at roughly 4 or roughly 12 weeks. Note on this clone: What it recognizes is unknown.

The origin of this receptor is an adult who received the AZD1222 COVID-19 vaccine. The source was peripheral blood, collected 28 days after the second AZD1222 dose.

DNA for the CDR3: TGTGCCAGTAGTACCAGGAACACCGGGGAGCTGTTTTTT. It is translated as CASSTRNTGELFF. The chain uses TRBV19 and TRBJ2-2; D is unresolved. The CDR3 loop spans 13 amino acids. The germline V gene has CDR1 LNHDA and CDR2 SQIVND (reference sequence). The V and J ends lost 4 bases and 1 base respectively, with 4 bases between them.